A single sample is the source of the 20 T cell receptor beta chains below, sequenced in a study of T cells in Graves' hyperthyroidism and ophthalmopathy. The CDR3 regions of TCR beta were amplified from RNA transcripts. A first-round RT-PCR of the TCR CDR3 used the HTBI primer set. TCRdb itself ran the multiplex PCR reads through MiXCR, one entry per CDR3 protein. The top ten clones hold about 45% of a sample with 500,000 to 650,000 distinct CDR3 sequences, 20% of them seen once. Sequenced: blood. These receptors were taken from a man aged 40-49 years with Graves' ophthalmopathy.

The chain joins TRBV2 to TRBJ1-1; D remains unclear. V lost 8 bases to trimming and J lost 3 bases, with 13 bases between them. The CDR3 runs to 13 residues. The germline CDR1 and CDR2 sequences are SNHLY and FYNNEI. Here the CDR3 reads CASGLRQDTEAFF. The CDR3 DNA reads as TGTGCCAGCGGCCTCAGGCAGGACACTGAAGCTTTCTTT.

This clonotype was detected a few times. This chain connects TRBV15 to TRBJ2-7; D is unresolved. This CDR3 contains 14 residues. Germline assignment: CDR1 LNHNV and CDR2 YYDKDF (reference sequence). The V end was cut by 0 bases, the J end by 5 bases, with 11 bases between. The CDR3 loop is CATSRDNGVDEQYF. The CDR3 DNA reads TGTGCCACCAGCAGAGATAATGGGGTCGACGAGCAGTACTTC.

This clonotype was seen only once. This rearrangement joins TRBV7-9 to TRBJ2-6, with D perhaps TRBD1 (6 bases). The CDR3 totals 18 residues. Germline V gene lookup returns CDR1 SEHNR and CDR2 FQNEAQ (reference sequence). V lost 5 bases, J lost 0 bases, and 17 bases lay in between. CDR3 nucleotide sequence: TGTGCCAGCAGCGGCCGGACAGAAACGGCCTCTGGGGCCAACGTCCTGACTTTC. Its translation: CASSGRTETASGANVLTF. Looking up the rest from reference TRBV7-9 and TRBJ2-6 gives the full variable domain: DTGVSQNPRHKITKRGQNVTFRCDPISEHNRLYWYRQTLGQGPEFLTYFQNEAQLEKSRLLSDRFSAERPKGSFSTLEIQRTEQGDSAMYLCASSGRTETASGANVLTFGAGSRLTVL.

This clonotype showed up just a few times. The V call is TRBV7-9, the J call TRBJ2-1, with 7 nucleotides matching TRBD2. With V trimmed by 6 bases and J by 5 bases, 22 bases remained unmatched. Per germline, CDR1 SEHNR and CDR2 FQNEAQ (reference sequence). CDR3 length: 19 amino acids. The CDR3 sequence is CASRQGQAVNAGVNNEQFF. The CDR3 nucleotides read TGTGCCAGCAGACAAGGTCAGGCGGTTAACGCGGGAGTGAACAATGAGCAGTTCTTC. Based on the CDR3 plus reference TRBV7-9 and TRBJ2-1, the full variable domain is DTGVSQNPRHKITKRGQNVTFRCDPISEHNRLYWYRQTLGQGPEFLTYFQNEAQLEKSRLLSDRFSAERPKGSFSTLEIQRTEQGDSAMYLCASRQGQAVNAGVNNEQFFGPGTRLTVL.

V and J are TRBV20-1 and TRBJ2-7; the match to TRBD2 covers 8 bases. The germline gives CDR1 DFQATT, CDR2 SNEGSKA (reference sequence). J was trimmed by 2 bases and V by 2 bases; bases with no gene match: 8. The CDR3 spans 15 residues. The CDR3 here is CSARLAGGGTYEQYF. As DNA, the CDR3 is TGCAGTGCTAGACTAGCGGGTGGGGGGACCTACGAGCAGTACTTC.

The V gene is TRBV6-1, the J gene TRBJ1-1, with D hard to call. The germline V gene has CDR1 MNHNS and CDR2 SASEGT. This CDR3 is built from 13 residues. Trimming shortened V by 8 bases and J by 1 base, and 11 bases separated the two germline ends. The CDR3 sequence: CASGQPPNTEAFF. The CDR3 DNA reads as TGTGCCAGCGGGCAGCCCCCGAACACTGAAGCTTTCTTT.

The chain couples TRBV6-9 to TRBJ1-1, with D possibly TRBD1 on 5 matching bases. Per the germline V gene, CDR1 is MNHGY and CDR2 is SVAAGI. V was clipped by 3 bases and J by 1 base, with 12 bases between them. The CDR3 runs 15 residues. CDR3 nucleotides: TGTGCCAGCAGTTACCCTCCGGGGCCGAACACTGAAGCTTTCTTT. Its protein product is CASSYPPGPNTEAFF.

This clonotype was recorded at least ten times. The CDR3 spells CASSPAPRAGNQPQHF. In DNA, the CDR3 is TGTGCCAGCAGCCCCGCCCCGAGGGCGGGCAATCAGCCCCAGCATTTT. This chain links TRBV7-8 with TRBJ1-5; D is undetermined. The CDR3 has 16 residues. Trimming removed 5 bases from V and 2 bases from J, with 16 bases in between. Germline V lookup: CDR1 SGHVS, CDR2 FQNEAQ.

This clonotype was picked up one time. The chain has TRBV6-1 and TRBJ2-7; TRBD2 aligns across 11 bases. The CDR3 runs to 15 residues. The V gene end was trimmed by 6 bases and the J gene end by 2 bases; junction bases not matched to a gene: 6. From germline, CDR1 is MNHNS and CDR2 SASEGT. CDR3 protein: CASSLAGGGPYEQYF. CDR3 nucleotide sequence: TGTGCCAGCAGCCTAGCGGGGGGTGGGCCCTACGAGCAGTACTTC.

The rearrangement joins TRBV12-5 to TRBJ1-5, with TRBD1 identical over 10 bases. The CDR3 totals 15 residues. V dropped 3 bases and J dropped 7; count of bases not matched to a gene: 6. The germline V gene encodes CDR1 LGHNT and CDR2 FRNRAP. CDR3 loop: CASGLRDRGNQPQHF. The CDR3 region has the DNA TGTGCTAGTGGTTTAAGGGACAGGGGTAACCAGCCCCAGCATTTT.

This clonotype has at least ten counts. V usage is TRBV28 and J usage is TRBJ2-7; a possible D gene is TRBD1 (5 bases). Trimming removed 8 bases from V and 6 bases from J, with 17 bases in between. There are 13 residues in the CDR3. Looked up from germline, CDR1 is MDHEN and CDR2 is SYDVKM. As DNA, the CDR3 is TGTGCCAGCGGGGCCCAAATTCCGCCCGAGCAGTACTTC. Its translation: CASGAQIPPEQYF.

This clonotype was detected only a few times. The chain combines TRBV9 with TRBJ2-2; 7 bases align to TRBD2. The V gene's germline CDR1 is SGDLS and CDR2 YYNGEE. V lost 4 bases, J lost 7 bases, and 10 bases stayed unmatched. The CDR3 consists of 15 residues. As DNA, the CDR3 is TGTGCCAGCAGCTCCGGGACTATGAGAAACGGGGAGCTGTTTTTT. Protein product: CASSSGTMRNGELFF.

This chain uses TRBV7-9 with TRBJ1-1; no firm D call. CDR1 is SEHNR, CDR2 FQNEAQ, per germline (reference sequence). V dropped 3 bases and J dropped 4 bases, with 6 bases sitting between them. The CDR3 has 12 residues. The CDR3 coding sequence is TGTGCCAGCAGCTTTTTTTCCACTGAAGCTTTCTTT. Amino acid sequence: CASSFFSTEAFF.

The CDR3 nucleotides read TGTGCCTGGAGTGTAACGGACAGGCGGAATTCACCCCTCCACTTT. Amino acid sequence: CAWSVTDRRNSPLHF. This sequence joins TRBV30 and TRBJ1-6; 7 bases map to TRBD1. Germline CDR1 is GTSNPN and CDR2 is SVGIG (reference sequence). There are 15 residues in the CDR3. V was clipped by 0 bases and J by 7 bases; unmatched bases: 6.

This clonotype was observed a few times. This chain links TRBV6-1 with TRBJ1-2, with D unclear. CDR1 is MNHNS and CDR2 is SASEGT in the germline V gene. The CDR3 sequence is 14 residues long. Deletions cut 5 bases from V and 7 bases from J, with 17 bases between. DNA of the CDR3: TGTGCCAGCAGTCCCATCGACCCCTCGTCTGGCTACACCTTC. It codes for CASSPIDPSSGYTF.

The chain links TRBV29-1 to TRBJ2-3; D not resolved. The CDR3 spans 14 residues. Trimming pared 5 bases from V and 0 bases from J, leaving 12 bases between. Germline V lookup: CDR1 SQVTM, CDR2 ANQGSEA. The CDR3 DNA sequence: TGCAGCGTTATGCGAGATTCTAGCACAGATACGCAGTATTTT. This translates into CSVMRDSSTDTQYF.

This clonotype has a handful of counts. V gene TRBV20-1 combines with J gene TRBJ2-3, with a weak D call TRBD1 (5 bases). The CDR3 has 15 residues. V lost 1 base, J lost 6 bases, and 17 bases lay in between. CDR1 is DFQATT, CDR2 SNEGSKA, per germline (reference sequence). The CDR3 nucleotides are TGCAGTGCTAGAGGCTCAGGGTGGGCCGTGGATACGCAGTATTTT. It specifies CSARGSGWAVDTQYF.

This clonotype was recorded a few times. The chain combines TRBV4-1 with TRBJ2-1; D remains ambiguous. The CDR3 has 18 amino acids. Between the trimmed V and J ends, which lost 1 base and 0 bases, there was a span of 16 bases. Germline lookup yields CDR1 MGHRA and CDR2 YSYEKL. CDR3 nucleotide sequence: TGCGCCAGCAGCCAAGGGTACGGCCCAGGTGCCTCCTACAATGAGCAGTTCTTC. Protein product: CASSQGYGPGASYNEQFF.

The V and J genes are TRBV10-3 and TRBJ2-1; D perhaps matches TRBD1 (6 bases). The CDR3 covers 13 residues. V lost 2 bases to trimming and J lost 8 bases, with 10 bases between them. CDR1 and CDR2 (germline): ENHRY, SYGVKD. Here the CDR3 DNA reads TGTGCCATCAGTGAGGCAGGGGATTATGAGCAGTTCTTC. Translating it yields CAISEAGDYEQFF.

The rearrangement joins TRBV20-1 to TRBJ2-3, with D perhaps matching TRBD1 (5 bases). Germline CDR1 reads DFQATT; CDR2 reads SNEGSKA (reference sequence). V lost 6 bases and J lost 2, with 18 bases in between. The CDR3 extends over 15 amino acids. The CDR3 nucleotides are TGCAGTGCCCGGCCAGGGAAGGTGGCCACAGATACGCAGTATTTT. Encoded protein: CSARPGKVATDTQYF.